Here is one T cell receptor beta chain with its context. The antigen is not known. The data were produced by immunoSEQ multiplex PCR, yet TCRdb's version contains in-frame clones alone and is incomplete. The repertoire holds about 120,000 clones, with about 89% as singletons. The data belong to a study of T cell responses to AZD1222 COVID-19 vaccine. Study conclusions and caveats: Variant regions that are unmutated are reportedly the target of nearly half of spike-specific TCRs.

The CDR3 consists of 16 residues. The germline V gene has CDR1 LNHDA and CDR2 SQIVND (reference sequence). V was trimmed by 6 bases and J by 9 bases, leaving 24 bases between them. Specimen: peripheral blood, collected 28 days after the second AZD1222 dose. The TCR was taken from an adult who received the AZD1222 COVID-19 vaccine. The chain couples TRBV19 to TRBJ2-4, with a weak D call TRBD1 (7 bases). The CDR3 DNA follows: TGTGCCAGTAGGAATCAACTGGGAGCCAGGGGGGTCATTCAGTACTTC. This gives the protein CASRNQLGARGVIQYF. The full variable domain, in which reference TRBV19 and TRBJ2-4 provide the parts outside the CDR3, is DGGITQSPKYLFRKEGQNVTLSCEQNLNHDAMYWYRQDPGQGLRLIYYSQIVNDFQKGDIAEGYSVSREKKESFPLTVTSAQKNPTAFYLCASRNQLGARGVIQYFGAGTRLSVL.